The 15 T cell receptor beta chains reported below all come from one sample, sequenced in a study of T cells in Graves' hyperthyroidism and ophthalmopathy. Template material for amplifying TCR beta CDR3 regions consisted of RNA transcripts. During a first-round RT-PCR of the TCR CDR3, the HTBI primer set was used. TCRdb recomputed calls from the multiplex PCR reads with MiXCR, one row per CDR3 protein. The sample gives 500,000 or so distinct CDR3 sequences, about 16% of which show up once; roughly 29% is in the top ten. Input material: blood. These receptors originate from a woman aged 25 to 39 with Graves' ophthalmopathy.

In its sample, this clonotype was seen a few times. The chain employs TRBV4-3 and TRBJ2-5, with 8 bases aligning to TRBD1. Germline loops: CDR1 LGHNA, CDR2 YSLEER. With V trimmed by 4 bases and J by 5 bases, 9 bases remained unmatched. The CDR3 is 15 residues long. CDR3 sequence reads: CASSPRPRQGETQYF. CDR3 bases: TGCGCCAGCAGCCCCCGTCCGAGACAGGGGGAGACCCAGTACTTC.

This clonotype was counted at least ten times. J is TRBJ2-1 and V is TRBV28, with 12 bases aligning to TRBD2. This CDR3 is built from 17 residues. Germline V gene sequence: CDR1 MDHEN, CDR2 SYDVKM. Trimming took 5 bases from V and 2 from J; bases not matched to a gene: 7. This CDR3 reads CASSELAGGYTYNEQFF. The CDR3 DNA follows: TGTGCCAGCAGTGAACTAGCGGGAGGCTATACCTACAATGAGCAGTTCTTC.

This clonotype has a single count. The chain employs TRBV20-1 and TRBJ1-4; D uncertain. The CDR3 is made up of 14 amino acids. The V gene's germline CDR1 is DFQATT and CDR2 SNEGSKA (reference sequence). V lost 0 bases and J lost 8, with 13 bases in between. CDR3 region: CSARDLTSTEKLFF. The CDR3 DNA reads TGCAGTGCTAGAGATCTTACGAGTACGGAAAAACTGTTTTTT.

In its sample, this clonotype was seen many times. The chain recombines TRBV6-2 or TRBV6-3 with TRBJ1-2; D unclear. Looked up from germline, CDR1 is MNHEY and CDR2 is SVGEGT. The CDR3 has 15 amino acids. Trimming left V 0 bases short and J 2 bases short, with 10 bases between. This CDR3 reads CASSYSSAGNYGYTF. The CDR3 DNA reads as TGTGCCAGCAGTTACTCGAGTGCGGGAAACTATGGCTACACCTTC.

CDR3 in amino acids: CASSPGPDRRGTEAFF. In DNA, the CDR3 is TGTGCCAGCAGCCCCGGCCCGGATCGGCGTGGCACTGAAGCTTTCTTT. The J gene is TRBJ1-1, the V gene TRBV5-4; D remains ambiguous. The CDR3 is made up of 16 amino acids. Germline V gives CDR1 SGHNT, CDR2 YYREEE (reference sequence). Trimming left V 4 bases short and J 4 bases short, with 20 bases between.

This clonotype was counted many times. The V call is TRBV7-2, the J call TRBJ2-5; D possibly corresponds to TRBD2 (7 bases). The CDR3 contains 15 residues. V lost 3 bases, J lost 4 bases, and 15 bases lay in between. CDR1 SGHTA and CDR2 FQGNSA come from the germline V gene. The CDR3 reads CASSLAGASGETQYF. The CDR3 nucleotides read TGTGCCAGCAGCTTGGCGGGGGCGTCGGGAGAGACCCAGTACTTC.

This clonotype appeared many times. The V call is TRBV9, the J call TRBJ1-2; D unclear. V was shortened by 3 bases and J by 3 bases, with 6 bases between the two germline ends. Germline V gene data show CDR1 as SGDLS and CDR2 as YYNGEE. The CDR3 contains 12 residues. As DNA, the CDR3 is TGTGCCAGCAGCGGTGGAGACTATGGCTACACCTTC. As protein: CASSGGDYGYTF.

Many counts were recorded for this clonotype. The CDR3 DNA sequence: TGTGCCAGCAGTGTCGACAGGGAAGGGGAAAAACTGTTTTTT. It yields the protein CASSVDREGEKLFF. This chain links TRBV27 with TRBJ1-4; 7 bases map to TRBD1. In germline, CDR1 is MNHEY, CDR2 SMNVEV (reference sequence). CDR3 length: 14 residues. Germline trimming cut 5 bases from V and 8 bases from J; bases unmatched to any gene: 8. The variable domain in full, with the rest retrieved from reference TRBV27 and TRBJ1-4, is EAQVTQNPRYLITVTGKKLTVTCSQNMNHEYMSWYRQDPGLGLRQIYYSMNVEVTDKGDVPEGYKVSRKEKRNFPLILESPSPNQTSLYFCASSVDREGEKLFFGSGTQLSVL.

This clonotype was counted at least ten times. CDR3 bases: TGTGCCAGCAGCTATACTGGGACTAGCGGGTTTTCCTACAATGAGCAGTTCTTC. It yields the protein CASSYTGTSGFSYNEQFF. V is TRBV5-8 and J is TRBJ2-1; TRBD2 matches 12 bases. The CDR3 is made up of 18 amino acids. Per germline, CDR1 SGHTS and CDR2 YDEGEE. J gave up 1 base and V 3 bases, and 8 bases lay outside the gene matches.

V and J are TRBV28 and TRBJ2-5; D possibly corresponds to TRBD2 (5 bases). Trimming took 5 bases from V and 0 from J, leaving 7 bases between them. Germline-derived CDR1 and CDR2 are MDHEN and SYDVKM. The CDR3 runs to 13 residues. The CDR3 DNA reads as TGTGCCAGCAGTGAGCGGAACCAAGAGACCCAGTACTTC. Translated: CASSERNQETQYF. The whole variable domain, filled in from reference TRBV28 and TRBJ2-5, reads DVKVTQSSRYLVKRTGEKVFLECVQDMDHENMFWYRQDPGLGLRLIYFSYDVKMKEKGDIPEGYSVSREKKERFSLILESASTNQTSMYLCASSERNQETQYFGPGTRLLVL.

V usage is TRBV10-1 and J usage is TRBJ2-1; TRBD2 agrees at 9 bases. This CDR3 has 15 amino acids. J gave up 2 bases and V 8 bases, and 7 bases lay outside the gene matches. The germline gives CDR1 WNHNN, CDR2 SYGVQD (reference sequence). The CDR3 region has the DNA TGCGCCAGCCCAGTAGCGGGAGTTGCCTACAATGAGCAGTTCTTC. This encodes CASPVAGVAYNEQFF.

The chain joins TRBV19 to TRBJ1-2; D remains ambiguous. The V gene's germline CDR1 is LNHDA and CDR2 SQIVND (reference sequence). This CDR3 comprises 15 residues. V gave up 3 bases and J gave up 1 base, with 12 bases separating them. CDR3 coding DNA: TGTGCCAGTAGTATGGAAGGATCTGTTAACTATGGCTACACCTTC. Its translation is CASSMEGSVNYGYTF.

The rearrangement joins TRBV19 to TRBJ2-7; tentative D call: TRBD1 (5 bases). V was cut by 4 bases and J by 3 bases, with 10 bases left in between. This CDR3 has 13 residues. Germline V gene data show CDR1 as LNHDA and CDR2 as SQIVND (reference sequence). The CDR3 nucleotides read TGTGCCAGTAGTACCGACAGAATCTACGAGCAGTACTTC. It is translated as CASSTDRIYEQYF.

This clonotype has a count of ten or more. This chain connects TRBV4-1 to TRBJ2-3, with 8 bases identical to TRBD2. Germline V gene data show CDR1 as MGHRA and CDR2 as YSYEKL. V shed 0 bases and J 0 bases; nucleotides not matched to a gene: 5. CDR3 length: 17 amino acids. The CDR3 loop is CASSQDGLASSTDTQYF. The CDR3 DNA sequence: TGCGCCAGCAGCCAAGACGGACTAGCATCTAGCACAGATACGCAGTATTTT.

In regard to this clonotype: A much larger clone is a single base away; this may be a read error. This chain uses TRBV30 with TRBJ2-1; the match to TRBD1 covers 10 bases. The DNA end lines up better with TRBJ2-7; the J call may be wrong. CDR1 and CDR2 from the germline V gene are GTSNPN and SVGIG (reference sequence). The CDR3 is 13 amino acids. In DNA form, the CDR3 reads TGTGCCGGACCAGGACAGGGGGACAATGAGCAGTACTTC. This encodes CAGPGQGDNEQYF.